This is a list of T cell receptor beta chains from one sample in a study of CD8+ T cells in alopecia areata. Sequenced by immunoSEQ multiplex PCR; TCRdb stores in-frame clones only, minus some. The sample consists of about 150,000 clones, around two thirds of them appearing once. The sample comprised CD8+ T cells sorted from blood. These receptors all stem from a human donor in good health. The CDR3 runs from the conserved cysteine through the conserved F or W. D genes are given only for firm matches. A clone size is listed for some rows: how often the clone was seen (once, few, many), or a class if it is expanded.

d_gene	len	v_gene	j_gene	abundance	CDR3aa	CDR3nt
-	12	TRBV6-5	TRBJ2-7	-	CASSDTSSEQYF	TGTGCCAGCAGCGACACTAGCTCCGAGCAGTACTTC
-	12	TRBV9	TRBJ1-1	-	CASSVVTTEAFF	TGTGCCAGCAGCGTAGTCACCACGGAAGCTTTCTTT
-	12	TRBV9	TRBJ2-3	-	CASSSGVDTQYF	TGTGCCAGCAGCTCGGGAGTAGATACGCAGTATTTT
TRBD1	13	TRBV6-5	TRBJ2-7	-	CASSLPGQGEQYF	TGTGCCAGCAGTTTACCGGGACAGGGAGAGCAGTACTTC
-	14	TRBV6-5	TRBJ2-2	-	CASSYGGVTGELFF	TGTGCCAGCAGTTACGGGGGTGTCACCGGGGAGCTGTTTTTT
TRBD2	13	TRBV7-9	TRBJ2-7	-	CASNLAGSHEQYF	TGTGCCAGCAATTTAGCGGGATCCCACGAGCAGTACTTC
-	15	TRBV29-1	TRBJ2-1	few	CSVEGGRETYNEQFF	TGCAGCGTCGAGGGGGGGCGGGAGACCTACAATGAGCAGTTCTTC
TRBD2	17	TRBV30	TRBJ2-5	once	CAWAGLAGVMYQETQYF	TGTGCCTGGGCAGGACTAGCGGGAGTCATGTACCAAGAGACCCAGTACTTC
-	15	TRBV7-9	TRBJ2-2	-	CASSIGVSDTGELFF	TGTGCCAGCAGCATCGGGGTATCGGACACCGGGGAGCTGTTTTTT
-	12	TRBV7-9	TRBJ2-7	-	CASSLSVHEQYF	TGTGCCAGCAGCTTATCGGTCCACGAGCAGTACTTC
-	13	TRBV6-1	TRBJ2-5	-	CASRGEIWETQYF	TGTGCCAGCAGGGGAGAAATCTGGGAGACCCAGTACTTC
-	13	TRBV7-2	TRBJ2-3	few	CASSFLQTDTQYF	TGTGCCAGCAGCTTCCTCCAAACAGATACGCAGTATTTT
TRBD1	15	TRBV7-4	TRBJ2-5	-	CASSTGQGAQETQYF	TGTGCCAGCAGCACCGGACAGGGGGCGCAGGAGACCCAGTACTTC
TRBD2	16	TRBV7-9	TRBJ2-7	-	CASRIPGLAGGYEQYF	TGTGCCAGCAGGATACCGGGACTAGCGGGAGGATACGAGCAGTACTTC
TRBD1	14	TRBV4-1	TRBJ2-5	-	CASTMGQGEETQYF	TGCGCCAGCACCATGGGGCAGGGGGAGGAGACCCAGTACTTC
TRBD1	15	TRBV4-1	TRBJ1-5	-	CASSRDRGPRQPQHF	TGCGCCAGCAGCCGGGACAGGGGGCCTAGGCAGCCCCAGCATTTT
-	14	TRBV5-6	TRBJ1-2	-	CASSLGGSNYGYTF	TGTGCCAGCAGCTTGGGGGGAAGCAACTATGGCTACACCTTC
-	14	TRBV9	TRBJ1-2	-	CASSLSEPDYGYTF	TGTGCCAGCAGCCTATCGGAGCCTGACTATGGCTACACCTTC
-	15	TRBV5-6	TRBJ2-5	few	CASSRGAGGTETQYF	TGTGCCAGCAGCCGGGGGGCAGGGGGCACTGAGACCCAGTACTTC
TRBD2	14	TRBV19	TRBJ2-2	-	CASSVAGGRGELFF	TGTGCCAGTAGTGTAGCGGGAGGACGCGGGGAGCTGTTTTTT
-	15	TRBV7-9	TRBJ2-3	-	CASSLARGYADTQYF	TGTGCCAGCAGCTTAGCGAGAGGGTACGCAGATACGCAGTATTTT
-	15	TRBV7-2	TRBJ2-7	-	CASSDAGDSSYEQYF	TGTGCCAGCAGCGATGCAGGAGACAGCTCCTACGAGCAGTACTTC
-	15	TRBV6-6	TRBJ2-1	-	CASSTAVPDYNEQFF	TGTGCCAGCAGTACTGCGGTACCCGATTACAATGAGCAGTTCTTC
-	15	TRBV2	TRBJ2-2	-	CASSDGRVDSGELFF	TGTGCCAGCAGTGACGGCAGGGTCGACTCCGGGGAGCTGTTTTTT
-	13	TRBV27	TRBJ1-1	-	CASSLLNGAEAFF	TGTGCCAGCAGTTTGCTCAATGGCGCTGAAGCTTTCTTT
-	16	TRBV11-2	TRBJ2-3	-	CASSLAGWTGTDTQYF	TGTGCCAGCAGCTTAGCTGGGTGGACAGGCACAGATACGCAGTATTTT